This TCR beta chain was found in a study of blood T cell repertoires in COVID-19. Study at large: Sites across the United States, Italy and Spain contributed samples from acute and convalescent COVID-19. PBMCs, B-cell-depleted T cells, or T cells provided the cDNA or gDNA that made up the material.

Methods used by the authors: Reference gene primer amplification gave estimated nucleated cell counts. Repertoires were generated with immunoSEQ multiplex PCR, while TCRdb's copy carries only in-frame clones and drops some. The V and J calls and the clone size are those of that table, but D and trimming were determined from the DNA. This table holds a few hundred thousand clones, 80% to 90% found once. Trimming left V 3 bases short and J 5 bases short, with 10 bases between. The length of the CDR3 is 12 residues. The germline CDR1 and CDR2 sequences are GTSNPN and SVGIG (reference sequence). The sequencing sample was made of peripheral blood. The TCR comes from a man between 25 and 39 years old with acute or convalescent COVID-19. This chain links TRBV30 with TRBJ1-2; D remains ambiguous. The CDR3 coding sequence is TGTGCCTGGAGCCCCTGGAGTTATGGCTACACCTTC. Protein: CAWSPWSYGYTF.